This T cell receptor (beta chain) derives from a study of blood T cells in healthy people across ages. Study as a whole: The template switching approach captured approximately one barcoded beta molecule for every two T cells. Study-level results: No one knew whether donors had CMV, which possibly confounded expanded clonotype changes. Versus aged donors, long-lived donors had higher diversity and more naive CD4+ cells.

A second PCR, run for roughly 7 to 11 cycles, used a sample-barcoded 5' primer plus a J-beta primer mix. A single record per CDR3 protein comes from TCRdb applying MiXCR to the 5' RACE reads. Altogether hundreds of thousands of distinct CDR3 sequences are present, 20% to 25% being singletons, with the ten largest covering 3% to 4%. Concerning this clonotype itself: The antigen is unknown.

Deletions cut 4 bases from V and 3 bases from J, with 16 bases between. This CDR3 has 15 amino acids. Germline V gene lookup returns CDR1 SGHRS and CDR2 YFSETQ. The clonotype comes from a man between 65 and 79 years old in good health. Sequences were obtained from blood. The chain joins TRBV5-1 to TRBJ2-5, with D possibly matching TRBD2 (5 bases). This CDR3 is CASSKTGIEEETQYF. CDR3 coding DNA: TGCGCCAGCAGCAAAACCGGGATAGAAGAAGAGACCCAGTACTTC.